This passage covers 21 T cell receptor beta chains from one sample sequenced in a study of T cells in Graves' hyperthyroidism and ophthalmopathy. Amplified regions were TCR beta CDR3 sequences from RNA transcripts. First-round RT-PCR targeting the TCR CDR3 was performed with the HTBI primer set. TCRdb independently ran MiXCR on the multiplex PCR reads; one entry per CDR3 protein. The data contain some 490,000 distinct CDR3 sequences, roughly a sixth of them singletons. The sequenced sample was blood. These receptor sequences come from a woman aged 30 to 39 with Graves' ophthalmopathy.

This clonotype came up many times. The J gene is TRBJ2-1, the V gene TRBV11-2, with 12 positions matching TRBD2. CDR1 and CDR2 (germline): SGHAT, FQNNGV. The V segment lost 1 base and the J segment 0 bases; nucleotides outside the gene matches: 4. The CDR3 has 18 residues. This CDR3 is CASSLGGLAGTSYNEQFF. Written as DNA, the CDR3 is TGTGCCAGCAGCTTAGGGGGACTAGCGGGCACCTCCTACAATGAGCAGTTCTTC. The full variable domain, with the rest looked up from reference TRBV11-2 and TRBJ2-1, is EAGVAQSPRYKIIEKRQSVAFWCNPISGHATLYWYQQILGQGPKLLIQFQNNGVVDDSQLPKDRFSAERLKGVDSTLKIQPAKLEDSAVYLCASSLGGLAGTSYNEQFFGPGTRLTVL.

The chain combines TRBV6-2 or TRBV6-3 with TRBJ2-7, with D tentatively TRBD1 (7 bases). Trimming took 5 bases from V and 7 from J, leaving 21 bases between them. The germline V gene has CDR1 MNHEY and CDR2 SVGEGT. CDR3 size: 15 residues. CDR3 sequence (DNA): TGTGCCAGCAGTCGGGACAGAATCGCCCGGGAGGAGCAGTACTTC. This translates into CASSRDRIAREEQYF.

The chain recombines TRBV15 with TRBJ2-7, with 7 bases that match TRBD2. The V gene's germline CDR1 is LNHNV and CDR2 YYDKDF (reference sequence). The V segment lost 1 base and the J segment 7 bases; nucleotides outside the gene matches: 13. The CDR3 has 16 amino acids. CDR3 sequence (DNA): TGTGCCACCAGCAGAGCTGGGGGAGGGCCCTTCGGTGAGCAGTACTTC. It specifies CATSRAGGGPFGEQYF.

This clonotype was counted between two and nine times. The V gene is TRBV18, the J gene TRBJ1-5, with D possibly TRBD1 on 6 matching bases. Trimming left V 3 bases short and J 0 bases short, with 18 bases between. The CDR3 runs to 18 residues. Germline V gene data show CDR1 as KGHSH and CDR2 as LQKENI. CDR3 sequence: CASSPLDSRGYSNQPQHF. The DNA of the CDR3 is TGTGCCAGCTCACCTTTGGACAGTCGGGGATATAGCAATCAGCCCCAGCATTTT.

The table lists this clonotype with many counts. The V call is TRBV4-3, the J call TRBJ2-7, with 14 positions matching TRBD2. The ends lost 3 bases at V and 5 bases at J; junction bases unmatched: 6. Germline loops: CDR1 LGHNA, CDR2 YSLEER. The CDR3 contains 16 residues. The CDR3 loop reads CASSQGTSGSINEQYF. CDR3 nucleotides: TGCGCCAGCAGCCAGGGGACTAGCGGGAGTATAAACGAGCAGTACTTC.

This clonotype was observed a handful of times. This sequence joins TRBV12-3 or TRBV12-4 and TRBJ2-7, with no clear D. The V gene lost 1 base and the J gene lost 5 bases, with 12 bases spanning the gap. The CDR3 has 14 amino acids. Written as DNA, the CDR3 is TGTGCCAGCAGTTTAGAGGCTAGGTCCGACGAGCAGTACTTC. Protein: CASSLEARSDEQYF.

This chain uses TRBV19 with TRBJ2-4, with D possibly TRBD1 on 5 matching bases. The V and J ends lost 10 bases and 5 bases respectively, with 15 bases between them. CDR1 LNHDA and CDR2 SQIVND come from the germline V gene (reference sequence). This CDR3 has 13 amino acids. In DNA form, the CDR3 reads TGTGCCACTGCCGGACATACCGAAAACATTCAGTACTTC. It translates to CATAGHTENIQYF.

The chain employs TRBV28 and TRBJ2-1; possibly TRBD1 for D (6 bases). The V end lost 5 bases, the J end lost 5 bases, and 16 bases lay between the germline ends. Germline lookup yields CDR1 MDHEN and CDR2 SYDVKM. This CDR3 comprises 15 residues. This CDR3 is CASSLQGRKDNEQFF. In DNA, the CDR3 is TGTGCCAGCAGTCTACAGGGAAGGAAGGACAATGAGCAGTTCTTC.

This clonotype has ten or more counts. This chain connects TRBV18 to TRBJ2-3; 7 positions agree with TRBD2. Germline V gives CDR1 KGHSH, CDR2 LQKENI. Trimming at V came to 0 bases and at J to 1 base, leaving 1 base not matched to a gene. The CDR3 loop spans 15 amino acids. This CDR3 is CASSPPREGTDTQYF. The CDR3 nucleotides are TGTGCCAGCTCACCACCCCGGGAGGGCACAGATACGCAGTATTTT.

At least ten counts were recorded for this clonotype. The CDR3 DNA sequence: TGTGCCAGCAGCCAAGAGAGCGGCAGGTCTTGGGCAGATACGCAGTATTTT. Protein: CASSQESGRSWADTQYF. The V gene is TRBV14, the J gene TRBJ2-3, with D possibly matching TRBD2 (5 bases). With 0 bases removed from V and 4 bases from J, the gap between germline ends came to 17 bases. This CDR3 has 17 residues. Germline CDR1 SGHDN, CDR2 FVKESK.

This clonotype was found a few times. The chain couples TRBV4-1 to TRBJ2-6, with no clear D. The germline V gene has CDR1 MGHRA and CDR2 YSYEKL. The CDR3 runs to 16 residues. V lost 3 bases and J lost 0, with 9 bases in between. The CDR3 nucleotides are TGCGCCAGCAGCCATAAAACACGCTCTGGGGCCAACGTCCTGACTTTC. Translation: CASSHKTRSGANVLTF.

At least ten counts were recorded for this clonotype. The chain combines TRBV20-1 with TRBJ1-6, with D possibly TRBD1 on 6 matching bases. The CDR3 contains 14 residues. The V gene's germline CDR1 is DFQATT and CDR2 SNEGSKA (reference sequence). Trimming stripped 0 bases from V and 4 bases from J, with 7 bases between. CDR3 amino acids: CSARETGYNSPLHF. In nucleotides, the CDR3 is TGCAGTGCTAGAGAAACAGGGTATAATTCACCCCTCCACTTT.

This clonotype was recorded many times. The chain uses TRBV5-1 and TRBJ2-3, with D possibly matching TRBD2 (5 bases). The CDR3 extends over 17 amino acids. Deletions cut 0 bases from V and 0 bases from J, with 14 bases between. Germline lookup yields CDR1 SGHRS and CDR2 YFSETQ. The CDR3 DNA is TGCGCCAGCAGCTTGGCACCGAGCGGAATTAGCACAGATACGCAGTATTTT. Amino acid sequence: CASSLAPSGISTDTQYF.

This chain joins TRBV20-1 and TRBJ2-7, with D perhaps matching TRBD1 (8 bases). This CDR3 is built from 15 residues. The V gene's germline CDR1 is DFQATT and CDR2 SNEGSKA (reference sequence). V lost 1 base and J 4 bases, leaving 17 bases between the germline ends. CDR3 nucleotides: TGCAGTGCTAGAGTAGCGGGCAGGGGGCGGTACGAGCAGTACTTC. This translates into CSARVAGRGRYEQYF.

This clonotype has at least ten counts. The J gene is TRBJ2-1, the V gene TRBV12-3 or TRBV12-4; 8 bases are shared with TRBD1. Trimming at V came to 1 base and at J to 7 bases, leaving 9 bases not matched to a gene. The CDR3 contains 16 residues. The CDR3 here is CASSLGQGIGWNEQFF. The CDR3 DNA sequence: TGTGCCAGCAGTTTAGGACAGGGGATCGGGTGGAATGAGCAGTTCTTC.

The chain combines TRBV7-2 with TRBJ2-5; D remains unclear. Trimming took off 5 bases at V and 5 bases at J, with 9 bases between the two ends. Germline CDR1 reads SGHTA; CDR2 reads FQGNSA. This CDR3 comprises 12 residues. The CDR3 here is CASSLIWETQYF. In DNA, the CDR3 is TGTGCCAGCAGCCTCATTTGGGAGACCCAGTACTTC.

This clonotype appeared many times. The chain recombines TRBV6-5 with TRBJ2-7; 10 nucleotides match TRBD2. The germline gives CDR1 MNHEY, CDR2 SVGAGI. The CDR3 has 14 amino acids. Trimming cost V 0 bases and J 4 bases; bases outside gene matches: 0. This chain's CDR3 is CASSYSSGRYEQYF. The CDR3 DNA sequence: TGTGCCAGCAGTTACTCTAGCGGGAGGTACGAGCAGTACTTC.

The chain uses TRBV7-3 and TRBJ1-1; TRBD1 matches 7 bases. From germline, CDR1 is SGHTA and CDR2 FQGTGA. With V trimmed by 5 bases and J by 4 bases, 7 bases remained unmatched. The CDR3 spans 14 residues. The CDR3 sequence is CASSATGSGTEAFF. The CDR3 nucleotides are TGTGCCAGCAGCGCGACAGGGAGCGGCACTGAAGCTTTCTTT.

V and J are TRBV10-3 and TRBJ1-6; 9 nucleotides line up with TRBD1. Trimming at V came to 10 bases and at J to 9 bases, leaving 7 bases not matched to a gene. The CDR3 loop spans 13 amino acids. CDR1 and CDR2 from the germline V gene are ENHRY and SYGVKD. CDR3 region: CATYTGQGSPLHF. Here the CDR3 DNA reads TGTGCCACCTATACGGGACAGGGTTCACCCCTCCACTTT.

This clonotype was picked up many times. The chain links TRBV3-1 to TRBJ1-1, with 7 bases identical to TRBD1. After removal of 1 base from V and 10 bases from J, the junction contained 9 bases not matched to a gene. Looked up from germline, CDR1 is LGHDT and CDR2 is YNNKEL (reference sequence). The length of the CDR3 is 14 residues. The CDR3 spells CASSQADRVRRAFF. CDR3 DNA: TGTGCCAGCAGCCAAGCAGACAGGGTAAGAAGAGCTTTCTTT.

This clonotype was found many times. This sequence joins TRBV28 and TRBJ2-3, with 13 bases identical to TRBD2. Germline CDR1 and CDR2: MDHEN and SYDVKM. Trimming took 4 bases from V and 2 from J; bases not matched to a gene: 12. CDR3 length equals 19 residues. CDR3 bases: TGTGCCAGCAGTTCCAGGACTAGCGGGAGCATGGGGGACACAGATACGCAGTATTTT. This gives the protein CASSSRTSGSMGDTDTQYF.